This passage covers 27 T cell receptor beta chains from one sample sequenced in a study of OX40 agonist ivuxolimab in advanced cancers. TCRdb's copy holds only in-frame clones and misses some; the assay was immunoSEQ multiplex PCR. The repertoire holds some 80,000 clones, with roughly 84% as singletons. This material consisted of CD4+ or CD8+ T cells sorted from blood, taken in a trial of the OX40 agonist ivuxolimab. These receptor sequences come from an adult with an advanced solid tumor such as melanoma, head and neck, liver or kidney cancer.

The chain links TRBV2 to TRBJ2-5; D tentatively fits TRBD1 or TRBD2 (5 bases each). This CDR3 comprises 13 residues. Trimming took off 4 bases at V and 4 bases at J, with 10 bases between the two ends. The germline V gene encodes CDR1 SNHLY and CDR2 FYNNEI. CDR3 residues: CASSGGNRETQYF. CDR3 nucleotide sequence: TGTGCCAGCAGTGGGGGGAATCGAGAGACCCAGTACTTC.

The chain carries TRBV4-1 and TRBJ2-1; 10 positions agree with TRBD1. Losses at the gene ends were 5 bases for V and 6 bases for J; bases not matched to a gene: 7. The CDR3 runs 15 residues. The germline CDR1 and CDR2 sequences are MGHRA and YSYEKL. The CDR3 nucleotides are TGCGCCAGCAGCGACCGGGACAGGGGTGCCAATGAGCAGTTCTTC. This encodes CASSDRDRGANEQFF.

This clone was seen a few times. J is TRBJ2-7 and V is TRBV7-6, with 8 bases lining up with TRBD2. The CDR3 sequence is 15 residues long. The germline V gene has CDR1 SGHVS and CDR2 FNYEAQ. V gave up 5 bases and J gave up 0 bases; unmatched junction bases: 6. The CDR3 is CASSQRGGSSYEQYF. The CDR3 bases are TGTGCCAGCAGCCAACGGGGGGGGAGCTCCTACGAGCAGTACTTC.

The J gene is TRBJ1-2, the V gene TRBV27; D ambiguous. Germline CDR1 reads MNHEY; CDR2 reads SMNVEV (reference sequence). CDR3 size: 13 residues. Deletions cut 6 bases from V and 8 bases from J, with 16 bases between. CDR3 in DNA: TGTGCCAGCAGAAAGGAGCCAGCCCCCGGCTACACCTTC. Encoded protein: CASRKEPAPGYTF.

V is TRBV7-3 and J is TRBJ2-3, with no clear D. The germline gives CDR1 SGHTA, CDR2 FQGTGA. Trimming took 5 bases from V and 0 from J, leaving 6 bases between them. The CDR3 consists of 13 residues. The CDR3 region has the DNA TGTGCCAGCAGCCTAGGGAGCACAGATACGCAGTATTTT. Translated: CASSLGSTDTQYF.

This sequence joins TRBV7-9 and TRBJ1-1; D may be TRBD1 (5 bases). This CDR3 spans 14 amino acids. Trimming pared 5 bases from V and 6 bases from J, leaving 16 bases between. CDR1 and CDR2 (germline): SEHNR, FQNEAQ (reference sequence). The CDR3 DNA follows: TGTGCCAGCAGCGGTACCATGCGGGGGTCTGAAGCTTTCTTT. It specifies CASSGTMRGSEAFF.

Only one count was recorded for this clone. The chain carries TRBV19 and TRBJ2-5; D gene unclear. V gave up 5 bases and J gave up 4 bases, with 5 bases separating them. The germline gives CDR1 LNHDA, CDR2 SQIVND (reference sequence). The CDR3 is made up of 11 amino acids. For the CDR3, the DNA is TGTGCCAGTAGTTTTTCAGAGACCCAGTACTTC. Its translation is CASSFSETQYF.

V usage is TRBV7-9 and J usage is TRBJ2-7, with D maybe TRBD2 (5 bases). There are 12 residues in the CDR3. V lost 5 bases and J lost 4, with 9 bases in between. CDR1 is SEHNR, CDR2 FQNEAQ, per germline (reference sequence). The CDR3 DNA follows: TGTGCCAGCAGCATCGAGGGATACGAGCAGTACTTC. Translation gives CASSIEGYEQYF.

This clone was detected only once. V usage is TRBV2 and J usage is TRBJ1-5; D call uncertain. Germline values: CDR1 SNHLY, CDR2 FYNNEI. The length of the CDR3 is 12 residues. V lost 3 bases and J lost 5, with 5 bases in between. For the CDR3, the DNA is TGTGCCAGCAGTGACCCTGATCAGCCCCAGCATTTT. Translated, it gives CASSDPDQPQHF.

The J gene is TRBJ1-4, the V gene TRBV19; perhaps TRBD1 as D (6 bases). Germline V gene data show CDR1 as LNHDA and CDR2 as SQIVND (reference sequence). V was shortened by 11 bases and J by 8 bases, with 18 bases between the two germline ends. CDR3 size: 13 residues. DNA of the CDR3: TGTGCCGGGCGGGACATCGGGGGCGAAAAACTGTTTTTT. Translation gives CAGRDIGGEKLFF.

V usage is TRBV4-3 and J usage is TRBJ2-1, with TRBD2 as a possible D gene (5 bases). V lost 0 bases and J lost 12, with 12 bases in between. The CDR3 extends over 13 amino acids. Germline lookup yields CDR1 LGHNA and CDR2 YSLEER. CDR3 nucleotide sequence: TGCGCCAGCAGCCAAGAATTGGGGAGATGGCAGTTCTTC. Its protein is CASSQELGRWQFF.

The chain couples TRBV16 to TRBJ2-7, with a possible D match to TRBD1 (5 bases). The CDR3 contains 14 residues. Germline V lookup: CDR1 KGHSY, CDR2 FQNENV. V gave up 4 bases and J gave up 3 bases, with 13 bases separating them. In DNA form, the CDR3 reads TGTGCCAGCAGCCCAGGGCCCTTCGGCTACGAGCAGTACTTC. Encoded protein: CASSPGPFGYEQYF. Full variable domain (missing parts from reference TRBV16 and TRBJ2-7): GEEVAQTPKHLVRGEGQKAKLYCAPIKGHSYVFWYQQVLKNEFKFLISFQNENVFDETGMPKERFSAKCLPNSPCSLEIQATKLEDSAVYFCASSPGPFGYEQYFGPGTRLTVT.

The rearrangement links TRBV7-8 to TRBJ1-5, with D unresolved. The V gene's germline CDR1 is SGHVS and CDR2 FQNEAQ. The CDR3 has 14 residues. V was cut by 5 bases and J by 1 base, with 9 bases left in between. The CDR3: CASSVTRSNQPQHF. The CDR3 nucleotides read TGTGCCAGCAGCGTTACACGGAGCAATCAGCCCCAGCATTTT.

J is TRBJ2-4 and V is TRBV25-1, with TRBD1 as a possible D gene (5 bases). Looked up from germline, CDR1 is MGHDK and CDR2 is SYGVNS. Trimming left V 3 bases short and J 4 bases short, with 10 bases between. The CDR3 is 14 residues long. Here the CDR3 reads CASSDGNRKNIQYF. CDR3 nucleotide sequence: TGTGCCAGCAGTGATGGGAACAGGAAAAACATTCAGTACTTC.

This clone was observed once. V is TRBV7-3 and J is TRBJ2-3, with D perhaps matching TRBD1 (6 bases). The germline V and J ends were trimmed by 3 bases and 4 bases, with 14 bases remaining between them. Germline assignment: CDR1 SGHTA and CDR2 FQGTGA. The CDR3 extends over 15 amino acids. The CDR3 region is CASSFQGTGPDTQYF. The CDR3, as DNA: TGTGCCAGCAGCTTCCAGGGGACGGGACCAGATACGCAGTATTTT.

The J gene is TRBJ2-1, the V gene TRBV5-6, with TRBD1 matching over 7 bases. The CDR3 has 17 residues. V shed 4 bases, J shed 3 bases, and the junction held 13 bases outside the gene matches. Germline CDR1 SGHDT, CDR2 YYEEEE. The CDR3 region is CASSPTSGQRNYNEQFF. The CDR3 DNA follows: TGTGCCAGCAGCCCAACCTCGGGACAGCGAAACTACAATGAGCAGTTCTTC. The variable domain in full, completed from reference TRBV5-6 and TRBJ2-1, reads DAGVTQSPTHLIKTRGQQVTLRCSPKSGHDTVSWYQQALGQGPQFIFQYYEEEERQRGNFPDRFSGHQFPNYSSELNVNALLLGDSALYLCASSPTSGQRNYNEQFFGPGTRLTVL.

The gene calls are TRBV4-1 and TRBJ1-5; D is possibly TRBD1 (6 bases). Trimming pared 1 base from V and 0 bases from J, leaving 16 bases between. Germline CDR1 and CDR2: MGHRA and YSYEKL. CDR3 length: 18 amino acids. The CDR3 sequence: CASSQATQGPYSNQPQHF. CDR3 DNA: TGCGCCAGCAGCCAAGCAACACAGGGCCCGTATAGCAATCAGCCCCAGCATTTT.

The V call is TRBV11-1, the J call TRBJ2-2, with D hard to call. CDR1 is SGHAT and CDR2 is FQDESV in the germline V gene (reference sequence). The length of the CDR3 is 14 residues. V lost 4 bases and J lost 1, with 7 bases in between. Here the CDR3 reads CASSSRQNTGELFF. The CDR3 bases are TGTGCCAGCAGCTCCAGACAGAACACCGGGGAGCTGTTTTTT. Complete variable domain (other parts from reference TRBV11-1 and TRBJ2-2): EAEVAQSPRYKITEKSQAVAFWCDPISGHATLYWYRQILGQGPELLVQFQDESVVDDSQLPKDRFSAERLKGVDSTLKIQPAELGDSAMYLCASSSRQNTGELFFGEGSRLTVL.

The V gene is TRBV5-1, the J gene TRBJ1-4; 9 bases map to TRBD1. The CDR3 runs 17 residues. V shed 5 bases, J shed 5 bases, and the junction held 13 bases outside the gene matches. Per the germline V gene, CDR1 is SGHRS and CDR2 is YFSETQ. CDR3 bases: TGCGCCAGCAGAAAAACAGGGGGCGCCGTAAAAAATGAAAAACTGTTTTTT. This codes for CASRKTGGAVKNEKLFF.

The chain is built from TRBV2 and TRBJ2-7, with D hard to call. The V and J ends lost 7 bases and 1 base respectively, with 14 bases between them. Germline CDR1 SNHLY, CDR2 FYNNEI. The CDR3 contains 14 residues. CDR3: CASIVQPKSYEQYF. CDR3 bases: TGTGCCAGCATAGTACAGCCGAAATCCTACGAGCAGTACTTC.

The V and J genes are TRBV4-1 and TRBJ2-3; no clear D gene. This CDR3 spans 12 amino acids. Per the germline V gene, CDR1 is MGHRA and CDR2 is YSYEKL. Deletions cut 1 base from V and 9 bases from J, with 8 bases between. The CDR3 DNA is TGCGCCAGCAGCCAAGCTCGAAGCACGCAGTATTTT. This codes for CASSQARSTQYF.

Here the CDR3 DNA reads TGTGCCAGCAGCTTGGAGGGTCAGCCCCAGCATTTT. It encodes CASSLEGQPQHF. The V call is TRBV7-9, the J call TRBJ1-5; no firm D call. Deletions cut 3 bases from V and 6 bases from J, with 6 bases between. The germline V gene has CDR1 SEHNR and CDR2 FQNEAQ (reference sequence). The length of the CDR3 is 12 residues.

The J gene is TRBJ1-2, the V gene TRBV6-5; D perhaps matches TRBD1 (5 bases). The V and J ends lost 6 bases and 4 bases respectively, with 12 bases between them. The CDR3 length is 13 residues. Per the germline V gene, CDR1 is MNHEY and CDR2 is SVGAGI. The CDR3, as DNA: TGTGCCAGCAGCCGGGACGGACGCTATGGCTACACCTTC. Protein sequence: CASSRDGRYGYTF.

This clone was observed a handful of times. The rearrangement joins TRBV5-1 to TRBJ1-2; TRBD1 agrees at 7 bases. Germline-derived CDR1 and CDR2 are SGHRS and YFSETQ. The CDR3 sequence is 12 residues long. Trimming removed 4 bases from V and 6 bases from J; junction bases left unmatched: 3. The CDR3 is CASSKQGNGYTF. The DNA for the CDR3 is TGCGCCAGCAGCAAACAGGGGAATGGCTACACCTTC.

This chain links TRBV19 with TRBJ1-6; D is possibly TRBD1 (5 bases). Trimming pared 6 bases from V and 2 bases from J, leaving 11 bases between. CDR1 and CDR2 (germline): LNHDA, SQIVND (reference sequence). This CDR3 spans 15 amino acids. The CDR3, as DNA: TGTGCCAGTAGCGGAGCAGGGACCTATAATTCACCCCTCCACTTT. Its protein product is CASSGAGTYNSPLHF.

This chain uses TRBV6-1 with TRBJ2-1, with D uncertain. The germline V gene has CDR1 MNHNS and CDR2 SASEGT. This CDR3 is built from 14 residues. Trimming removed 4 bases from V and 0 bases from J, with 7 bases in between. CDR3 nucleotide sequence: TGTGCCAGCAGTGTTCGGTTCTCCTACAATGAGCAGTTCTTC. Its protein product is CASSVRFSYNEQFF.

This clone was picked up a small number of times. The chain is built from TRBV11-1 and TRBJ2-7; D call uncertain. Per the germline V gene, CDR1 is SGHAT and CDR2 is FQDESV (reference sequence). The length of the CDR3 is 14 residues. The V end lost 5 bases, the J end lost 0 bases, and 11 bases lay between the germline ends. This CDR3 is CASSASAASYEQYF. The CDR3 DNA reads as TGTGCCAGCAGCGCCTCGGCGGCCTCCTACGAGCAGTACTTC.